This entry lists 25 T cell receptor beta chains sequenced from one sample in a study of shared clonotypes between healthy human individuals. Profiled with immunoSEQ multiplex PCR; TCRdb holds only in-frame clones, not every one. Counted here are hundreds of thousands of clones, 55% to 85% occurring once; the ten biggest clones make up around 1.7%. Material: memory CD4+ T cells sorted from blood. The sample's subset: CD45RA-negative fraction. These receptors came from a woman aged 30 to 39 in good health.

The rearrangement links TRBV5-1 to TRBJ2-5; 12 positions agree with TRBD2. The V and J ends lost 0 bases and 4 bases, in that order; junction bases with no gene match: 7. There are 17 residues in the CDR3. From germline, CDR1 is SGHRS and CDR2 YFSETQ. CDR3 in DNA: TGCGCCAGCAGCTTGGTTCCTAGCGGGAGGGGTGGAGAGACCCAGTACTTC. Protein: CASSLVPSGRGGETQYF.

In nucleotides, the CDR3 is TGTGCCATCAGTGATCAGGGCTCCGAGCAGTACTTC. Amino acid sequence: CAISDQGSEQYF. The rearrangement uses TRBV10-3 and TRBJ2-7, with a tentative D call TRBD1 (5 bases). The germline V and J ends were trimmed by 3 bases and 6 bases, with 9 bases remaining between them. The CDR3 is made up of 12 amino acids. Per the germline V gene, CDR1 is ENHRY and CDR2 is SYGVKD.

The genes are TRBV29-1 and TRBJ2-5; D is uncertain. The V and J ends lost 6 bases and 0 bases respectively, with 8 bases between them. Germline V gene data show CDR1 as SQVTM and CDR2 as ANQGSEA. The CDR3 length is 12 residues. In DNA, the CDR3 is TGCAGCGTGAGCGTTAACCAAGAGACCCAGTACTTC. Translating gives CSVSVNQETQYF.

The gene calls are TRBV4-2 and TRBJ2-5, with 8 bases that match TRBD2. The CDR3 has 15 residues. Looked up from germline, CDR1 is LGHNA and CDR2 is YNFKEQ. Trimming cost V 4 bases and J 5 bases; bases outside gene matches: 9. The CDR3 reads CASSPRGGEKETQYF. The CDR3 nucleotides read TGTGCCAGCAGCCCCCGGGGGGGAGAGAAGGAGACCCAGTACTTC.

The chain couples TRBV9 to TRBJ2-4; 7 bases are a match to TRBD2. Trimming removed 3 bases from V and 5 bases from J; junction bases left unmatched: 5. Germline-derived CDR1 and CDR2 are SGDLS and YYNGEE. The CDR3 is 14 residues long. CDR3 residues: CASSAGLAENIQYF. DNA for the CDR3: TGTGCCAGCAGCGCCGGCCTAGCGGAAAACATTCAGTACTTC.

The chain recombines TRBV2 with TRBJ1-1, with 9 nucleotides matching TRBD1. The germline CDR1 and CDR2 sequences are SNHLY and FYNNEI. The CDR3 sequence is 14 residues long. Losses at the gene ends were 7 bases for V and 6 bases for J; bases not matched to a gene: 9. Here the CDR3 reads CASNTGQGIPEAFF. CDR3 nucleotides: TGTGCCAGCAATACGGGACAGGGAATACCTGAAGCTTTCTTT.

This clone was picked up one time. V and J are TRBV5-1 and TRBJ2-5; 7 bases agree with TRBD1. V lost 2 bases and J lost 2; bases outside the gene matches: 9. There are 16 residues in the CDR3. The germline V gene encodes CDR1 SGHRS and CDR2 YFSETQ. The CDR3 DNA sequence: TGCGCCAGCAGCTTTGAACAGGGGTGGTCTCAAGAGACCCAGTACTTC. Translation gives CASSFEQGWSQETQYF.

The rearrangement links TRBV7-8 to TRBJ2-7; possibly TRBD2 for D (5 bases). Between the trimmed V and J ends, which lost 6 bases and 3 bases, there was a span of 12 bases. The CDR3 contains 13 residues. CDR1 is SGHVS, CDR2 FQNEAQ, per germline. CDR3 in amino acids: CASRRPGYYEQYF. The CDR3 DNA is TGTGCCAGCAGACGGCCGGGGTACTACGAGCAGTACTTC.

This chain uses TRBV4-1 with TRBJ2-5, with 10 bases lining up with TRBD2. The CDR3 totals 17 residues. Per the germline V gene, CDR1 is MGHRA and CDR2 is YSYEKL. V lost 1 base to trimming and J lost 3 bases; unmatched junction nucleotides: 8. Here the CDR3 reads CASSQGSGLAGEETQYF. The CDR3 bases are TGCGCCAGCAGCCAAGGTTCGGGTCTAGCGGGAGAAGAGACCCAGTACTTC.

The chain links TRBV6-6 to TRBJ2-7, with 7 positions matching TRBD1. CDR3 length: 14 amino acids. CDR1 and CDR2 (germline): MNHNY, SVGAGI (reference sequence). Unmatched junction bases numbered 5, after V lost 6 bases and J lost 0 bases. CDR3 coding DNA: TGTGCCAGCAGATCCCGGGACAGCTCCTACGAGCAGTACTTC. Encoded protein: CASRSRDSSYEQYF.

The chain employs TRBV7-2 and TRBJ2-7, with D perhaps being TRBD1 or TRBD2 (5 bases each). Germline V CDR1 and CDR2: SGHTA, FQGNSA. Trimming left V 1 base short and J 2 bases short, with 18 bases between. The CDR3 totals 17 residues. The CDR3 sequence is CASSLVSGGGSPYEQYF. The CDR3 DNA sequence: TGTGCCAGCAGCTTAGTATCAGGTGGGGGTTCCCCCTACGAGCAGTACTTC.

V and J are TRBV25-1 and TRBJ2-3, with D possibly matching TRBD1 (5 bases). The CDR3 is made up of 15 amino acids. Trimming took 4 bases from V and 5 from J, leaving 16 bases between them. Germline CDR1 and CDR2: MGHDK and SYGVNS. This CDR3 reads CASSGRARSEDTQYF. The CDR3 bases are TGTGCCAGCAGTGGCAGGGCTAGGAGTGAAGATACGCAGTATTTT.

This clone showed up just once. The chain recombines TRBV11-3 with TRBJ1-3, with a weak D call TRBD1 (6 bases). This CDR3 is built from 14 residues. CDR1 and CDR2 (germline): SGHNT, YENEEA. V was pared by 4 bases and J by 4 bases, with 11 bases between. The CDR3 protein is CASSSRTAGNTIYF. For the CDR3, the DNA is TGTGCCAGCAGCTCAAGGACAGCCGGAAACACCATATATTTT.

The CDR3 is CASSQDNSGGYEQYF. The CDR3 DNA is TGTGCCAGCAGCCAAGATAATAGCGGGGGATACGAGCAGTACTTC. This sequence joins TRBV4-2 and TRBJ2-7, with TRBD2 matching 9 bases. The junction had 4 bases not matched to a gene; V was cut back by 0 bases and J by 4 bases. Germline V gene data show CDR1 as LGHNA and CDR2 as YNFKEQ. This CDR3 comprises 15 residues.

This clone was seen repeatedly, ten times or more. This chain's CDR3 is CASSSGGNGNQPQHF. CDR3 sequence (DNA): TGTGCCAGCAGCTCCGGCGGGAATGGCAATCAGCCCCAGCATTTT. J is TRBJ1-5 and V is TRBV7-8; D is unclear. The V end lost 4 bases, the J end lost 2 bases, and 12 bases lay between the germline ends. Germline assignment: CDR1 SGHVS and CDR2 FQNEAQ. CDR3 size: 15 residues. The full variable domain, completed using reference TRBV7-8 and TRBJ1-5, is GAGVSQSPRYKVAKRGQDVALRCDPISGHVSLFWYQQALGQGPEFLTYFQNEAQLDKSGLPSDRFFAERPEGSVSTLKIQRTQQEDSAVYLCASSSGGNGNQPQHFGDGTRLSIL.

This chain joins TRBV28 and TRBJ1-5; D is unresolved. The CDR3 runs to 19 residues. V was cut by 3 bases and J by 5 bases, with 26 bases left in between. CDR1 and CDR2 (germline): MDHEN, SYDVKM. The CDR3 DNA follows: TGTGCCAGCAGTTTTGTACCAGGCACTAAGAGGCGTGTGTATCAGCCCCAGCATTTT. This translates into CASSFVPGTKRRVYQPQHF.

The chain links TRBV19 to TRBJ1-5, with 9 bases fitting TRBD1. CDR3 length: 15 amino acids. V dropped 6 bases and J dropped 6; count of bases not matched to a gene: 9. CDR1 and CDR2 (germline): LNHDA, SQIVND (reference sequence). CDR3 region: CASSRTTGGGQPQHF. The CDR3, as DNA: TGTGCCAGTAGCCGAACCACAGGGGGCGGTCAGCCCCAGCATTTT. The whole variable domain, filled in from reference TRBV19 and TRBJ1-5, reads DGGITQSPKYLFRKEGQNVTLSCEQNLNHDAMYWYRQDPGQGLRLIYYSQIVNDFQKGDIAEGYSVSREKKESFPLTVTSAQKNPTAFYLCASSRTTGGGQPQHFGDGTRLSIL.

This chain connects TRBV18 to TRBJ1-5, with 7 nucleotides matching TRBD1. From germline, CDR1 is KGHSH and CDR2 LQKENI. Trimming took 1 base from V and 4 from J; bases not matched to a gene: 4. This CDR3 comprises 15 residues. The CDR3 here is CASSPQGATNQPQHF. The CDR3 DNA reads TGTGCCAGCTCACCACAGGGGGCGACGAATCAGCCCCAGCATTTT. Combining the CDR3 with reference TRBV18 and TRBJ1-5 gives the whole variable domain NAGVMQNPRHLVRRRGQEARLRCSPMKGHSHVYWYRQLPEEGLKFMVYLQKENIIDESGMPKERFSAEFPKEGPSILRIQQVVRGDSAAYFCASSPQGATNQPQHFGDGTRLSIL.

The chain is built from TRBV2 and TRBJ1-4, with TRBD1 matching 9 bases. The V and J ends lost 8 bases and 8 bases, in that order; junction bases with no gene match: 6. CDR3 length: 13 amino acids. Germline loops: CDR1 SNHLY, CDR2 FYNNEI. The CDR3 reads CASGQGLGEKLFF. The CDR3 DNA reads TGTGCCAGCGGACAGGGGTTAGGGGAAAAACTGTTTTTT.

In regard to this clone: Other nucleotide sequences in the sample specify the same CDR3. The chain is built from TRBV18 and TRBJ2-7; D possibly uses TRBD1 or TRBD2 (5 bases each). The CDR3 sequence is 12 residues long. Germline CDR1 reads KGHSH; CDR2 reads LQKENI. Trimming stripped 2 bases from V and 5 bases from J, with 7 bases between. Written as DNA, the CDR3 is TGTGCCAGCTCACCAGAGGGGAACGAGCAGTACTTC. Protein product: CASSPEGNEQYF. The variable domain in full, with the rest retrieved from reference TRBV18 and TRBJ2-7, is NAGVMQNPRHLVRRRGQEARLRCSPMKGHSHVYWYRQLPEEGLKFMVYLQKENIIDESGMPKERFSAEFPKEGPSILRIQQVVRGDSAAYFCASSPEGNEQYFGPGTRLTVT.

DNA for the CDR3: TGTGCCAGCAGCTTGACTAGAAGCGAGACCCAGTACTTC. Protein sequence: CASSLTRSETQYF. The chain combines TRBV7-6 with TRBJ2-5; tentatively, D is TRBD2 (6 bases). CDR3 length equals 13 residues. Looked up from germline, CDR1 is SGHVS and CDR2 is FNYEAQ. Trimming removed 3 bases from V and 5 bases from J, with 10 bases in between.

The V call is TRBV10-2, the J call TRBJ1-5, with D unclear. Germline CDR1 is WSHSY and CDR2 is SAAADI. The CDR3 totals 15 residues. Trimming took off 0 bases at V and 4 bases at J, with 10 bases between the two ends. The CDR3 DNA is TGCGCCAGCAGTGAGTCGGACCGAATTAATCAGCCCCAGCATTTT. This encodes CASSESDRINQPQHF.

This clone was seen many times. The CDR3 nucleotides read TGTGCCAGCAGCTTAGCGCGCAATGAGCAGTTCTTC. This encodes CASSLARNEQFF. V usage is TRBV7-8 and J usage is TRBJ2-1; unclear D gene. Germline V gives CDR1 SGHVS, CDR2 FQNEAQ. This CDR3 comprises 12 residues. The V gene lost 0 bases and the J gene lost 6 bases, with 3 bases spanning the gap.

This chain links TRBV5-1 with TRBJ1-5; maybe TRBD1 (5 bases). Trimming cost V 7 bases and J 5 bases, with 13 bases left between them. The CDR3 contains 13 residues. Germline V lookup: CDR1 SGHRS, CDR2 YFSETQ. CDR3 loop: CASGEQGYQPQHF. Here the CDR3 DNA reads TGCGCCAGCGGTGAGCAGGGCTATCAGCCCCAGCATTTT.

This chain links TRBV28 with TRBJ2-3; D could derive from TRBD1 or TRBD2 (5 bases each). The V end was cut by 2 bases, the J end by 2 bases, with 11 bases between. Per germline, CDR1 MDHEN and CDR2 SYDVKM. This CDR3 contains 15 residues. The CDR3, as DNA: TGTGCCAGCAGTTTACCCGGGACCCTCACAGATACGCAGTATTTT. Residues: CASSLPGTLTDTQYF.